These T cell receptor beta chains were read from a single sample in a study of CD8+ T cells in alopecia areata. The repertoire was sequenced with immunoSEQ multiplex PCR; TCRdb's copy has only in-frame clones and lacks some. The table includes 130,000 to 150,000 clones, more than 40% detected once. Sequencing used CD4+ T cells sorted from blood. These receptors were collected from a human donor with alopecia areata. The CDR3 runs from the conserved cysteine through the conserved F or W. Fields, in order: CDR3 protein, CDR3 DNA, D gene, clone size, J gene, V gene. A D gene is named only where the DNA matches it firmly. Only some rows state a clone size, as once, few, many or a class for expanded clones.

CASSLGPLETQYF | TGTGCCAGCAGTTTAGGACCGCTAGAGACCCAGTACTTC | - | - | TRBJ2-5 | TRBV27
CASSLGRSSGYQETQYF | TGTGCCAGCAGCTTGGGGAGGTCTAGCGGATACCAAGAGACCCAGTACTTC | TRBD2 | - | TRBJ2-5 | TRBV5-4
CASRSDRANEQFF | TGTGCCAGCAGATCGGACAGGGCCAATGAGCAGTTCTTC | TRBD1 | few | TRBJ2-1 | TRBV2
CSALGQGAREKLFF | TGCAGCGCCTTAGGGCAGGGGGCGCGTGAAAAACTGTTTTTT | TRBD1 | - | TRBJ1-4 | TRBV29-1
CATSRDTSQFF | TGTGCCACCAGCAGAGATACATCCCAGTTCTTC | - | few | TRBJ2-1 | TRBV15
CASSSPVSPQHF | TGTGCCAGCAGTTCTCCTGTTTCGCCCCAGCATTTT | - | - | TRBJ1-5 | TRBV28
CSVHRDNRPTDTQYF | TGCAGCGTTCACCGGGACAATAGACCTACAGATACGCAGTATTTT | - | - | TRBJ2-3 | TRBV29-1
CASSDSGGNPDTQYF | TGTGCCAGCAGTGATTCGGGCGGGAACCCAGATACGCAGTATTTT | - | - | TRBJ2-3 | TRBV2
CASSLAELAGGRTAEQFF | TGCGCCAGCAGCTTGGCCGAACTAGCGGGAGGGCGAACGGCTGAGCAGTTCTTC | TRBD2 | - | TRBJ2-1 | TRBV5-1
CAWSFSTNYGYTF | TGTGCCTGGAGTTTTAGTACTAACTATGGCTACACCTTC | - | - | TRBJ1-2 | TRBV30
CASSPPGGFEQFF | TGTGCCAGCTCACCTCCGGGGGGATTTGAGCAGTTCTTC | TRBD2 | few | TRBJ2-1 | TRBV18
CASSQGGTSYNEQFF | TGCGCCAGCAGCCAAGGCGGGACTAGCTACAATGAGCAGTTCTTC | TRBD2 | few | TRBJ2-1 | TRBV5-1
CASSEYLGRAETQYF | TGTGCCAGCAGTGAATACCTCGGGAGGGCCGAGACCCAGTACTTC | TRBD2 | - | TRBJ2-5 | TRBV25-1
CASSLGRQSETQYF | TGCGCCAGCAGCTTGGGGAGACAGTCGGAGACCCAGTACTTC | - | - | TRBJ2-5 | TRBV5-1